The 23 T cell receptor beta chains given below trace back to one sample, sequenced in a study of blood T cell repertoires in COVID-19. Clones were read by immunoSEQ multiplex PCR, and TCRdb kept only the in-frame ones, dropping some. There are around 270,000 clones in the sample; about 85% occur only once, and over 4% lies in the top ten. Sequencing was performed on peripheral blood. The receptors derive from a man between 60 and 75 years old who had recovered from COVID-19.

The chain carries TRBV18 and TRBJ1-2, with a weak D call TRBD1 (5 bases). V shed 2 bases and J shed 3 bases, with 10 bases lying between them. Germline CDR1 KGHSH, CDR2 LQKENI. There are 14 residues in the CDR3. The CDR3 here is CASSPGGDHYGYTF. CDR3 in DNA: TGTGCCAGCTCACCAGGAGGGGACCACTATGGCTACACCTTC.

The chain links TRBV6-2 or TRBV6-3 to TRBJ2-4; 9 bases map to TRBD1. V shed 6 bases, J shed 9 bases, and the junction held 6 bases outside the gene matches. CDR1 MNHEY and CDR2 SVGEGT come from the germline V gene. CDR3 length equals 13 residues. CDR3 sequence reads: CASSMGQGGIQYF. Here the CDR3 DNA reads TGTGCCAGCAGCATGGGACAGGGCGGCATTCAGTACTTC.

The rearrangement joins TRBV9 to TRBJ1-2; TRBD1 might be the D (5 bases). Germline CDR1 reads SGDLS; CDR2 reads YYNGEE. The CDR3 covers 14 residues. Trimming took 2 bases from V and 7 from J, leaving 15 bases between them. The CDR3 loop reads CASSVGGGDSGYTF. The CDR3 DNA follows: TGTGCCAGCAGCGTTGGGGGAGGGGATAGTGGCTACACCTTC.

The CDR3 region is CASSVSGGPAAEAFF. The CDR3 region has the DNA TGTGCCAGCAGCGTATCAGGGGGTCCCGCCGCTGAAGCTTTCTTT. The chain couples TRBV9 to TRBJ1-1; 7 bases line up with TRBD1. V shed 1 base and J 6 bases; nucleotides not matched to a gene: 9. From germline, CDR1 is SGDLS and CDR2 YYNGEE. This CDR3 contains 15 residues.

The gene calls are TRBV4-1 and TRBJ2-3; possible D gene TRBD1, 6 bases. Germline CDR1 and CDR2: MGHRA and YSYEKL. The CDR3 runs to 15 residues. V lost 3 bases to trimming and J lost 1 base, with 11 bases between them. CDR3 protein: CASSHTGLGTDTQYF. The CDR3 DNA follows: TGCGCCAGCAGCCACACAGGGTTAGGCACAGATACGCAGTATTTT.

The rearrangement links TRBV24-1 to TRBJ2-7; 7 bases fit TRBD1. Looked up from germline, CDR1 is KGHDR and CDR2 is SFDVKD. V was pared by 3 bases and J by 2 bases, with 3 bases of the junction left unmatched. The CDR3 extends over 14 amino acids. CDR3 sequence reads: CATSDARGPYEQYF. CDR3 sequence (DNA): TGTGCCACCAGTGATGCTAGGGGGCCCTACGAGCAGTACTTC.

V usage is TRBV4-2 and J usage is TRBJ2-3; 8 positions agree with TRBD2. V gave up 0 bases and J gave up 3 bases; unmatched junction bases: 8. The length of the CDR3 is 17 residues. Germline values: CDR1 LGHNA, CDR2 YNFKEQ. The CDR3 DNA reads as TGTGCCAGCAGCCAAGATAGGCGGGGGGCCGGGACAGATACGCAGTATTTT. Translated, it gives CASSQDRRGAGTDTQYF.

This clone was counted between two and nine times. V is TRBV7-2 and J is TRBJ1-4; D may be TRBD1 (6 bases). Trimming took 2 bases from V and 0 from J, leaving 16 bases between them. The CDR3 loop spans 18 amino acids. CDR1 and CDR2 (germline): SGHTA, FQGNSA. Here the CDR3 reads CASSLQVPGHATNEKLFF. Here the CDR3 DNA reads TGTGCCAGCAGCTTACAAGTCCCGGGACATGCAACTAATGAAAAACTGTTTTTT. Filled out from reference TRBV7-2 and TRBJ1-4, the complete variable domain reads GAGVSQSPSNKVTEKGKDVELRCDPISGHTALYWYRQSLGQGLEFLIYFQGNSAPDKSGLPSDRFSAERTGGSVSTLTIQRTQQEDSAVYLCASSLQVPGHATNEKLFFGSGTQLSVL.

The chain carries TRBV30 and TRBJ1-1, with D perhaps matching TRBD1 (5 bases). Looked up from germline, CDR1 is GTSNPN and CDR2 is SVGIG (reference sequence). V lost 3 bases and J 8 bases, leaving 16 bases between the germline ends. The CDR3 loop spans 13 amino acids. In nucleotides, the CDR3 is TGTGCCTGGAGACGCGGAGGGGTCGGCGAAGCTTTCTTT. Translating it yields CAWRRGGVGEAFF.

The DNA for the CDR3 is TGCGCCAGCAGCTTCTTAGAGGGCCCTAAATACAATGAGCAGTTCTTC. It is translated as CASSFLEGPKYNEQFF. The chain has TRBV5-1 and TRBJ2-1, with D perhaps matching TRBD2 (5 bases). The germline V gene has CDR1 SGHRS and CDR2 YFSETQ. V was shortened by 2 bases and J by 4 bases, with 16 bases between the two germline ends. The CDR3 extends over 16 amino acids. Variable domain in full (rest from reference TRBV5-1 and TRBJ2-1): KAGVTQTPRYLIKTRGQQVTLSCSPISGHRSVSWYQQTPGQGLQFLFEYFSETQRNKGNFPGRFSGRQFSNSRSEMNVSTLELGDSALYLCASSFLEGPKYNEQFFGPGTRLTVL.

V and J are TRBV5-1 and TRBJ2-1; 13 bases are shared with TRBD2. The CDR3 totals 16 residues. Losses at the gene ends were 6 bases for V and 14 bases for J; bases not matched to a gene: 17. Germline lookup yields CDR1 SGHRS and CDR2 YFSETQ. The CDR3 protein is CASTLLLAGGQRQEFF. The CDR3 DNA is TGCGCCAGCACCCTACTACTAGCGGGGGGGCAACGCCAGGAGTTCTTC.

Judged by abundance, this clone is large. This chain uses TRBV27 with TRBJ1-1; D is perhaps TRBD1 (6 bases). Germline values: CDR1 MNHEY, CDR2 SMNVEV (reference sequence). Trimming left V 2 bases short and J 4 bases short, with 11 bases between. The CDR3 totals 14 residues. Written as DNA, the CDR3 is TGTGCCAGCAGTTTAGGGGGGGCAATCACTGAAGCTTTCTTT. Translating gives CASSLGGAITEAFF.

J is TRBJ2-7 and V is TRBV10-3, with 9 bases aligning to TRBD1. The CDR3 runs 15 residues. J gave up 1 base and V 3 bases, and 4 bases lay outside the gene matches. CDR1 and CDR2 from the germline V gene are ENHRY and SYGVKD. Here the CDR3 DNA reads TGTGCCATCAGTGAAATGGGACAGGGATCCTACGAGCAGTACTTC. This codes for CAISEMGQGSYEQYF.

The chain combines TRBV10-3 with TRBJ1-1; D unresolved. The length of the CDR3 is 15 residues. Germline V gene sequence: CDR1 ENHRY, CDR2 SYGVKD. V lost 6 bases to trimming and J lost 1 base, with 15 bases between them. CDR3 sequence (DNA): TGTGCCATCAGCCACCCCCCGGCAGGGAACACTGAAGCTTTCTTT. Translating gives CAISHPPAGNTEAFF.

The rearrangement uses TRBV5-1 and TRBJ1-2; TRBD1 is a possible D gene (5 bases). Germline V gene lookup returns CDR1 SGHRS and CDR2 YFSETQ. CDR3 length: 13 residues. V lost 2 bases and J lost 5, with 10 bases in between. The CDR3 DNA reads as TGCGCCAGCAGCTTATTGGACATGTATGGCTACACCTTC. Amino acids: CASSLLDMYGYTF.

This clone was seen a single time. V and J are TRBV4-1 and TRBJ2-1, with D possibly matching TRBD2 (5 bases). Trimming took off 0 bases at V and 5 bases at J, with 14 bases between the two ends. Germline CDR1 reads MGHRA; CDR2 reads YSYEKL. The CDR3 consists of 16 residues. CDR3 in DNA: TGCGCCAGCAGCCAAGATGACATAAGGGAGAACAATGAGCAGTTCTTC. It encodes CASSQDDIRENNEQFF.

This chain uses TRBV19 with TRBJ2-3; D unclear. V was cut by 2 bases and J by 4 bases, with 7 bases left in between. The CDR3 is made up of 13 amino acids. Germline V gives CDR1 LNHDA, CDR2 SQIVND (reference sequence). CDR3 residues: CASSISQSDTQYF. CDR3 coding DNA: TGTGCCAGTAGTATAAGCCAATCAGATACGCAGTATTTT.

The chain is built from TRBV11-2 and TRBJ2-7, with 12 bases aligning to TRBD2. This CDR3 has 16 residues. The germline V gene encodes CDR1 SGHAT and CDR2 FQNNGV. V lost 1 base, J lost 2 bases, and 3 bases stayed unmatched. This CDR3 reads CASSLVASGGAYEQYF. The CDR3, as DNA: TGTGCCAGCAGCTTAGTGGCTAGCGGGGGGGCCTACGAGCAGTACTTC.

The chain carries TRBV7-2 and TRBJ2-5; TRBD2 matches at 8 bases. This CDR3 region has 14 residues. Germline loops: CDR1 SGHTA, CDR2 FQGNSA. The V gene end was trimmed by 3 bases and the J gene end by 4 bases; junction bases not matched to a gene: 4. CDR3 nucleotides: TGTGCCAGCAGCTTCGCGGGGGGCTCAGAGACCCAGTACTTC. It is translated as CASSFAGGSETQYF.

The chain couples TRBV5-1 to TRBJ2-7, with TRBD1 identical over 8 bases. Trimming removed 0 bases from V and 3 bases from J; junction bases left unmatched: 5. CDR3 length: 15 amino acids. Germline assignment: CDR1 SGHRS and CDR2 YFSETQ. The CDR3 region has the DNA TGCGCCAGCAGCTTGGCCGGACAGGGTCTCTACGAGCAGTACTTC. Translation gives CASSLAGQGLYEQYF.

The chain combines TRBV15 with TRBJ2-4, with D possibly TRBD1 on 6 matching bases. V was pared by 6 bases and J by 4 bases, with 7 bases between. CDR1 is LNHNV, CDR2 YYDKDF, per germline (reference sequence). CDR3 length: 12 residues. CDR3: CATRDRKNIQYF. CDR3 nucleotides: TGTGCCACCAGGGACAGAAAAAACATTCAGTACTTC.

The V and J genes are TRBV3-1 (or the pseudogene TRBV3-2) and TRBJ2-3; 12 nucleotides line up with TRBD2. Losses at the gene ends were 0 bases for V and 0 bases for J; bases not matched to a gene: 4. From germline, CDR1 is LGHDT and CDR2 YNNKEL (reference sequence). The CDR3 sequence is 18 residues long. The CDR3: CASSQETSGGLSTDTQYF. In nucleotides, the CDR3 is TGTGCCAGCAGCCAAGAGACTAGCGGGGGACTTAGCACAGATACGCAGTATTTT.

The chain links TRBV3-1 (or the pseudogene TRBV3-2) to TRBJ2-7, with D possibly matching TRBD2 (5 bases). Germline loops: CDR1 LGHDT, CDR2 YNNKEL (reference sequence). The CDR3 is 17 amino acids. Trimming took off 2 bases at V and 0 bases at J, with 17 bases between the two ends. The CDR3 nucleotides read TGTGCCAGCAGCCAAACAAAGGTGTCGGGGATCTCCTACGAGCAGTACTTC. It encodes CASSQTKVSGISYEQYF.